These 2 T cell receptor beta chains were all obtained from the same sample, sequenced in a study of blood T cell repertoires in COVID-19. Clones were sequenced by immunoSEQ multiplex PCR, and TCRdb holds only the in-frame ones, with some missing. The sample shows around 40,000 clones, 91% of them seen only once. Specimen: peripheral blood. These receptor sequences come from a young woman in a cohort sampled during active COVID-19.

This chain joins TRBV27 and TRBJ2-7; 14 nucleotides align to TRBD2. This CDR3 contains 17 residues. Germline lookup yields CDR1 MNHEY and CDR2 SMNVEV (reference sequence). Trimming cost V 4 bases and J 1 base; bases outside gene matches: 6. In DNA, the CDR3 is TGTGCCAGCAGTTCGGGACTAGCGGGAGATAGGTCCTACGAGCAGTACTTC. Encoded protein: CASSSGLAGDRSYEQYF.

The V gene is TRBV30, the J gene TRBJ1-5; possible D gene TRBD1, 5 bases. V was pared by 3 bases and J by 5 bases, with 11 bases between. Germline V lookup: CDR1 GTSNPN, CDR2 SVGIG (reference sequence). The CDR3 has 13 amino acids. Here the CDR3 DNA reads TGTGCCTGGAGGGCAGAACAGGATCAGCCCCAGCATTTT. This sequence encodes CAWRAEQDQPQHF.